This passage covers 22 T cell receptor beta chains from one sample sequenced in a study of cytomegalovirus exposure and HLA in healthy donors (dated 2017 in TCRdb). The library was prepared using the immunoSEQ multiplex PCR assay. For the multiplex PCR, a mixture combining 60 forward primers for TCR Vbeta segments and 13 reverse primers for TCR Jbeta segments was used. TCRdb retrieved this table from immuneACCESS and kept in-frame rearrangements only. Not all clones are present; in checked studies, unresolved V genes account for under half, and no reason is known for the remainder. Here the sample has some 170,000 clones; 79% occur a single time. Jointly, the top ten make up under 2.5% of the sample. Sequencing input: PBMCs. The source of these receptors is a man aged 35-49 years in good health and CMV-seronegative.

The chain recombines TRBV28 with TRBJ2-3; D is uncertain. Germline V gives CDR1 MDHEN, CDR2 SYDVKM. The CDR3 sequence is 13 residues long. V dropped 10 bases and J dropped 0 bases, with 11 bases sitting between them. CDR3 nucleotides: TGTGCCACCTCGACACTTAGCACAGATACGCAGTATTTT. Its translation: CATSTLSTDTQYF.

This sequence joins TRBV28 and TRBJ2-5; 10 bases are shared with TRBD1. The DNA end is more similar to TRBJ2-7, so the J call may be wrong. The CDR3 covers 16 residues. CDR1 is MDHEN and CDR2 is SYDVKM in the germline V gene. CDR3 nucleotides: TGTGCCAGCAGTAGTTCCCGGACAGGGGGCTCCTACGAGCAGTACTTC. Translated: CASSSSRTGGSYEQYF.

The V and J genes are TRBV7-2 and TRBJ2-6; no clear D gene. Per the germline V gene, CDR1 is SGHTA and CDR2 is FQGNSA. Trimming removed 2 bases from V and 2 bases from J, with 10 bases in between. CDR3 length equals 16 residues. The CDR3 bases are TGTGCCAGCAGCTTAAGTCTCGGTCCTGGGGCCAACGTCCTGACTTTC. Translation gives CASSLSLGPGANVLTF.

This clone appeared once. The V call is TRBV15, the J call TRBJ2-3; D is undetermined. CDR3 size: 17 residues. V shed 1 base and J shed 1 base, with 15 bases lying between them. Germline V gene data show CDR1 as LNHNV and CDR2 as YYDKDF (reference sequence). CDR3: CATSRGRETKGTDTQYF. For the CDR3, the DNA is TGTGCCACCAGCAGAGGAAGAGAGACAAAAGGCACAGATACGCAGTATTTT.

V usage is TRBV6-6 and J usage is TRBJ2-7, with TRBD1 identical over 9 bases. Unmatched junction bases numbered 5, after V lost 5 bases and J lost 6 bases. Germline V gives CDR1 MNHNY, CDR2 SVGAGI (reference sequence). The CDR3 length is 13 residues. The CDR3 loop reads CASSPQGAGEQYF. CDR3 sequence (DNA): TGTGCCAGCAGTCCACAGGGGGCCGGCGAGCAGTACTTC.

The chain is built from TRBV30 and TRBJ1-4, with 9 positions matching TRBD1. CDR1 and CDR2 (germline): GTSNPN, SVGIG (reference sequence). The junction had 6 bases not matched to a gene; V was cut back by 2 bases and J by 8 bases. The CDR3 is made up of 14 amino acids. For the CDR3, the DNA is TGTGCCTGGAGTTCCGGGACAGGGCGAGAAAAACTGTTTTTT. It yields the protein CAWSSGTGREKLFF.

The rearrangement links TRBV7-8 to TRBJ1-1, with D perhaps TRBD1 (6 bases). Germline values: CDR1 SGHVS, CDR2 FQNEAQ. The germline V and J ends were trimmed by 6 bases and 0 bases, with 17 bases remaining between them. The CDR3 contains 16 residues. The CDR3 spells CASSWGTLTMNTEAFF. The CDR3 region has the DNA TGTGCCAGCAGTTGGGGGACACTAACAATGAACACTGAAGCTTTCTTT. Full variable domain (rest looked up from reference TRBV7-8 and TRBJ1-1): GAGVSQSPRYKVAKRGQDVALRCDPISGHVSLFWYQQALGQGPEFLTYFQNEAQLDKSGLPSDRFFAERPEGSVSTLKIQRTQQEDSAVYLCASSWGTLTMNTEAFFGQGTRLTVV.

The gene calls are TRBV27 and TRBJ2-7; 13 positions agree with TRBD2. There are 18 residues in the CDR3. Trimming took 6 bases from V and 3 from J; bases not matched to a gene: 14. CDR1 and CDR2 (germline): MNHEY, SMNVEV (reference sequence). In DNA, the CDR3 is TGTGCCAGCAGCTCCCTCCGATCGGGACTAGCGGGACACTACGAGCAGTACTTC. Encoded protein: CASSSLRSGLAGHYEQYF.

The CDR3 here is CAIRPSGGSSYEQYF. The CDR3, as DNA: TGTGCCATCAGACCATCCGGAGGTTCGTCCTACGAGCAGTACTTC. The chain couples TRBV10-3 to TRBJ2-7, with TRBD2 as a possible D gene (5 bases). Germline values: CDR1 ENHRY, CDR2 SYGVKD. The V gene lost 6 bases and the J gene lost 1 base, with 16 bases spanning the gap. The CDR3 is 15 residues long.

The chain recombines TRBV6-6 with TRBJ1-5; possible D gene TRBD1, 6 bases. Trimming stripped 2 bases from V and 2 bases from J, with 10 bases between. Germline V CDR1 and CDR2: MNHNY, SVGAGI (reference sequence). The CDR3 loop spans 15 amino acids. In DNA, the CDR3 is TGTGCCAGCAGTTACGGGGGGGGCGGCAATCAGCCCCAGCATTTT. Translating gives CASSYGGGGNQPQHF.

The V gene is TRBV28, the J gene TRBJ2-5; 9 positions match TRBD2. The length of the CDR3 is 17 residues. Germline trimming cut 2 bases from V and 5 bases from J; bases unmatched to any gene: 12. Germline CDR1 MDHEN, CDR2 SYDVKM. CDR3 amino acids: CASSLELAGTSGETQYF. The CDR3, as DNA: TGTGCCAGCAGTTTAGAGCTAGCGGGAACCTCCGGGGAGACCCAGTACTTC.

The chain carries TRBV10-3 and TRBJ1-5; 10 positions agree with TRBD1. The J segment lost 5 bases and the V segment lost 3 bases, leaving 10 bases of the junction unmatched. CDR3 length equals 17 residues. Germline-derived CDR1 and CDR2 are ENHRY and SYGVKD. CDR3 coding DNA: TGTGCCATCAGTGAAAAGTTAGGACAGGGGGGTCATCAGCCCCAGCATTTT. Amino acid sequence: CAISEKLGQGGHQPQHF.

The J gene is TRBJ2-7, the V gene TRBV28; 8 nucleotides agree with TRBD2. The CDR3 extends over 16 amino acids. Trimming removed 5 bases from V and 0 bases from J; junction bases left unmatched: 9. Per germline, CDR1 MDHEN and CDR2 SYDVKM. CDR3 region: CASSPLVGTSSYEQYF. The DNA for the CDR3 is TGTGCCAGCAGTCCTCTTGTGGGGACTAGCTCCTACGAGCAGTACTTC.

This chain uses TRBV4-1 with TRBJ2-7, with 11 bases lining up with TRBD1. V shed 0 bases and J 5 bases; nucleotides not matched to a gene: 12. The CDR3 length is 18 residues. The V gene's germline CDR1 is MGHRA and CDR2 YSYEKL. For the CDR3, the DNA is TGCGCCAGCAGCCAAGAGACTGGACAGGGGGCGTCAAGTGACGAGCAGTACTTC. This codes for CASSQETGQGASSDEQYF.

In its sample, this clone was seen a few times. The chain links TRBV7-8 to TRBJ2-7; 8 nucleotides line up with TRBD1. This CDR3 comprises 17 residues. Germline assignment: CDR1 SGHVS and CDR2 FQNEAQ. V shed 0 bases, J shed 2 bases, and the junction held 9 bases outside the gene matches. The CDR3 is CASSLATGTGLTYEQYF. CDR3 nucleotides: TGTGCCAGCAGCTTAGCGACGGGGACAGGTCTTACCTACGAGCAGTACTTC.

This rearrangement joins TRBV28 to TRBJ2-7, with TRBD2 matching 7 bases. CDR1 and CDR2 from the germline V gene are MDHEN and SYDVKM. V was clipped by 7 bases and J by 1 base; unmatched bases: 4. The CDR3 is made up of 13 amino acids. CDR3 nucleotides: TGTGCCAGCAACCCGGGGGGATCCTACGAGCAGTACTTC. It yields the protein CASNPGGSYEQYF. Full variable domain (missing parts from reference TRBV28 and TRBJ2-7): DVKVTQSSRYLVKRTGEKVFLECVQDMDHENMFWYRQDPGLGLRLIYFSYDVKMKEKGDIPEGYSVSREKKERFSLILESASTNQTSMYLCASNPGGSYEQYFGPGTRLTVT.

The chain recombines TRBV5-8 with TRBJ2-5; D is possibly TRBD1 (6 bases). TRBJ2-7 matches the DNA end more closely, so the J call is doubtful. There are 19 residues in the CDR3. CDR1 is SGHTS, CDR2 YDEGEE, per germline. The CDR3 nucleotides are TGTGCCAGCAGCTTCTTGGTAACTTACCAGGGGCCCCGGACCTACGAGCAGTACTTC. It yields the protein CASSFLVTYQGPRTYEQYF.

The genes are TRBV28 and TRBJ1-1, with 11 bases that match TRBD1. This CDR3 contains 16 residues. With V trimmed by 5 bases and J by 5 bases, 10 bases remained unmatched. The germline CDR1 and CDR2 sequences are MDHEN and SYDVKM. Written as DNA, the CDR3 is TGTGCCAGCAGTCCCCATCAGGGACAGGGGGGAACTGAAGCTTTCTTT. Translated, it gives CASSPHQGQGGTEAFF.

The rearrangement links TRBV27 to TRBJ2-7; D remains unclear. This CDR3 spans 11 amino acids. V was cut by 5 bases and J by 3 bases, with 5 bases left in between. Germline V gene data show CDR1 as MNHEY and CDR2 as SMNVEV (reference sequence). The CDR3 loop is CASSLLYEQYF. CDR3 sequence (DNA): TGTGCCAGCAGTCTTCTCTACGAGCAGTACTTC.

In this sample, this clone turned up once. The chain recombines TRBV5-8 with TRBJ2-3; 7 bases are shared with TRBD1. With 0 bases clipped from V and 3 bases from J, the junction kept 7 bases outside the gene matches. CDR3 length: 16 amino acids. The germline gives CDR1 SGHTS, CDR2 YDEGEE. The CDR3 region is CASSLEVGTETDTQYF. In DNA form, the CDR3 reads TGTGCCAGCAGCTTGGAGGTTGGGACAGAAACAGATACGCAGTATTTT.

The chain's CDR3 is CASSTRTGQGNTIYF. As DNA, the CDR3 is TGTGCCAGCAGCACCCGGACAGGGCAAGGAAACACCATATATTTT. The J gene is TRBJ1-3, the V gene TRBV7-9, with TRBD1 matching 8 bases. Germline CDR1 and CDR2: SEHNR and FQNEAQ (reference sequence). The CDR3 is made up of 15 amino acids. V shed 5 bases, J shed 4 bases, and the junction held 7 bases outside the gene matches.

V and J are TRBV5-4 and TRBJ2-7; 11 bases agree with TRBD1. Germline values: CDR1 SGHNT, CDR2 YYREEE (reference sequence). The trim removed 5 bases at V and 5 bases at J, leaving 6 bases unmatched. The CDR3 spans 14 residues. The CDR3 protein is CASSLRTGGDEQYF. The CDR3 DNA is TGTGCCAGCAGTTTACGGACAGGGGGCGACGAGCAGTACTTC.